This T cell receptor (beta chain) came from a study of post-analysis software for immune sequencing data. The overall study: Secondary progressive, relapsing-remitting and progressive-relapsing multiple sclerosis were among the included disease courses.

Researchers reported that TCR beta cDNA libraries carried unique molecular identifiers. A few hundred thousand cDNA molecules were obtained from approximately 0.91 to 9.4 million T cells. TCRdb re-analysed the PCR reads in MiXCR, keeping a single row per CDR3 protein. The sample comprises about 430,000 distinct CDR3 sequences, approximately 39% of which are singletons, and less than 8% rests with the top ten. There are 13 residues in the CDR3. Germline V gene data show CDR1 as MNHEY and CDR2 as SVGAGI. This clonotype has only one observation. Its antigen is undetermined. Germline is not matched at one junction end, which may reflect a read error. Overall study results and limits: A significant reduction in normalized Chao1 diversity was observed in multiple sclerosis patients versus controls. Relative to controls, patients had five TRBV segments at higher frequency, with TRBV5-6, TRBV5-1 and TRBV20-1 among these. F measure showed strong co-clustering of same-batch samples.

The V and J genes are TRBV6-5 and TRBJ2-7; D unclear. This sequence originates from a girl aged 2-15 years with multiple sclerosis. Source material: blood. Written as DNA, the CDR3 is TGTGCCGGCAGTTCCCCCTCGCCCTACGAGCAGTACTTC. Translation: CAGSSPSPYEQYF.